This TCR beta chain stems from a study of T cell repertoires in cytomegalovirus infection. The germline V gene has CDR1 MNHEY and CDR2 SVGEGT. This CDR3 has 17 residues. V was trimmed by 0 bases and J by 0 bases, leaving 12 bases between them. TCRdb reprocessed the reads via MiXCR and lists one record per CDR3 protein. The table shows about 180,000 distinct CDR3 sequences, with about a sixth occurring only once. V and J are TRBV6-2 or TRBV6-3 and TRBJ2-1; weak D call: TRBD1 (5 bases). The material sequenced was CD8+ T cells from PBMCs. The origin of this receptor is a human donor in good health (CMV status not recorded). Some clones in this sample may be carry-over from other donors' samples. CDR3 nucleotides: TGTGCCAGCAGTTACTCGACTTGGGGCAGCTCCTACAATGAGCAGTTCTTC. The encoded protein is CASSYSTWGSSYNEQFF.